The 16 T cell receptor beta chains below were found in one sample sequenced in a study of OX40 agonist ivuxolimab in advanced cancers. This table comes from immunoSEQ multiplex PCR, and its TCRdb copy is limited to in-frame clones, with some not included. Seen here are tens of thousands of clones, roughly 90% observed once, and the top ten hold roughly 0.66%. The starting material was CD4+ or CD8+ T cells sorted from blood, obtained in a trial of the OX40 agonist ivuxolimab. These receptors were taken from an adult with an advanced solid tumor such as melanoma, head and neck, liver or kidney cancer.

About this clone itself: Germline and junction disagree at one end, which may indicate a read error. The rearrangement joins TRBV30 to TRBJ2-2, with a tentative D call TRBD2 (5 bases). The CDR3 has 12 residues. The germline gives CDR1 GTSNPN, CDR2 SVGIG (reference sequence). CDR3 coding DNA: TGTGCCTGGACCGCCCCTCACCGGGGAGCTGTTTTT. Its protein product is CAWTAPHRGAVF.

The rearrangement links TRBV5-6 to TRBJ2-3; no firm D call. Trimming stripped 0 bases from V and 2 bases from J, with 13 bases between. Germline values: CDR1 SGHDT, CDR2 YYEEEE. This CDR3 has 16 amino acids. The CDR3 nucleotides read TGTGCCAGCAGCTTGGGACTGATTGGAAACACAGATACGCAGTATTTT. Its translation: CASSLGLIGNTDTQYF.

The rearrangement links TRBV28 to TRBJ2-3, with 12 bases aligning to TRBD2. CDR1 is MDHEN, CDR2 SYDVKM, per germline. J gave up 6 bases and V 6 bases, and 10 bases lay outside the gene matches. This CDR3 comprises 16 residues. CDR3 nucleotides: TGTGCCAGCAGGGGCCCTAGCGGGAGGGTGGGGGATACGCAGTATTTT. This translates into CASRGPSGRVGDTQYF.

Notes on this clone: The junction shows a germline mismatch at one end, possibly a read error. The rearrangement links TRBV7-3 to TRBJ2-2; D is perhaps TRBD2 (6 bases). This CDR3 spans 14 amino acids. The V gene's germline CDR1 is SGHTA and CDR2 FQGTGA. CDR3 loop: CASSRGTFTEELFF. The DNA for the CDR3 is TGTGCCAGCAGCCGCGGGACCTTCACCGAGGAGCTGTTTTTT.

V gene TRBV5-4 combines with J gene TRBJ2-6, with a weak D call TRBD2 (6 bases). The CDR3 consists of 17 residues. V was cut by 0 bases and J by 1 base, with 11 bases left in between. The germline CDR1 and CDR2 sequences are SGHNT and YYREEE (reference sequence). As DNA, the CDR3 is TGTGCCAGCAGCTTGGGGGGACTGCCTTCTGGGGCCAACGTCCTGACTTTC. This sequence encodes CASSLGGLPSGANVLTF. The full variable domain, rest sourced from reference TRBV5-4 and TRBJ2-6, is ETGVTQSPTHLIKTRGQQVTLRCSSQSGHNTVSWYQQALGQGPQFIFQYYREEENGRGNFPPRFSGLQFPNYSSELNVNALELDDSALYLCASSLGGLPSGANVLTFGAGSRLTVL.

The CDR3 loop is CASSSYEGHGYTF. The CDR3 DNA follows: TGTGCCAGCAGCTCCTACGAGGGTCATGGCTACACCTTC. The J gene is TRBJ1-2, the V gene TRBV5-6; D not certain. The CDR3 extends over 13 amino acids. Deletions cut 3 bases from V and 6 bases from J, with 12 bases between. From germline, CDR1 is SGHDT and CDR2 YYEEEE.

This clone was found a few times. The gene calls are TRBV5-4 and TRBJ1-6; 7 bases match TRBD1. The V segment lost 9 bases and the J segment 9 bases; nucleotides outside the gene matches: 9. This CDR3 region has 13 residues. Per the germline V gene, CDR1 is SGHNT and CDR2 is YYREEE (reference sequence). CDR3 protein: CAIGRDRGSPLHF. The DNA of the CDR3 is TGTGCCATCGGGCGGGACAGAGGTTCACCCCTCCACTTT.

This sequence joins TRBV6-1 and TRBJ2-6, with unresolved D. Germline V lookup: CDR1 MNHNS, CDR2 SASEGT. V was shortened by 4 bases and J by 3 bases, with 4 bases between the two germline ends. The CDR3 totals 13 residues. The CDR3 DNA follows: TGTGCCAGCAGTGTCAATGGGGCCAACGTCCTGACTTTC. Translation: CASSVNGANVLTF.

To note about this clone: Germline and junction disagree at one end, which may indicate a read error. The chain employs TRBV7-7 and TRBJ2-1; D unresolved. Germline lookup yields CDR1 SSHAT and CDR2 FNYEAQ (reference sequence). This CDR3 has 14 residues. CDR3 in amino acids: CASSPTPSYNEQFF. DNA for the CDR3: TGTGCTAGCAGCCCTACTCCCTCCTACAATGAGCAGTTCTTC.

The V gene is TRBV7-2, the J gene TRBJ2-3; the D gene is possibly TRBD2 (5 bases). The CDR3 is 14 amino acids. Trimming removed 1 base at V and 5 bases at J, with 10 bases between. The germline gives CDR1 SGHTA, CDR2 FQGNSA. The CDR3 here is CASSLGGRQDTQYF. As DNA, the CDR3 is TGTGCCAGCAGCTTAGGAGGGCGGCAAGATACGCAGTATTTT.

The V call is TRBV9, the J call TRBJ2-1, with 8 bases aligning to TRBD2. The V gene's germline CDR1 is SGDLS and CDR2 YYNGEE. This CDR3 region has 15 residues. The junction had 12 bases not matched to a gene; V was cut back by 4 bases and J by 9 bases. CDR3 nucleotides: TGTGCCAGCAGCACCAGCCCGACTAGCGCCTTTGAGCAGTTCTTC. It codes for CASSTSPTSAFEQFF.

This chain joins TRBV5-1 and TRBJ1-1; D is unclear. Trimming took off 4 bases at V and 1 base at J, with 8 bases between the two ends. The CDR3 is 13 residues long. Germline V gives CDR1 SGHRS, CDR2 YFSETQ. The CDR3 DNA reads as TGCGCCAGCAGCCCCGCTCAGAACACTGAAGCTTTCTTT. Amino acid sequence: CASSPAQNTEAFF.

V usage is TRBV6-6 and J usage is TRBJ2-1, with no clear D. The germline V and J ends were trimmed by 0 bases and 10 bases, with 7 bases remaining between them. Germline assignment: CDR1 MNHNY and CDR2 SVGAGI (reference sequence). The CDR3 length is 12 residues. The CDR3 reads CASSYSDGEQFF. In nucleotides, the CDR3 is TGTGCCAGCAGTTACTCAGATGGAGAGCAGTTCTTC.

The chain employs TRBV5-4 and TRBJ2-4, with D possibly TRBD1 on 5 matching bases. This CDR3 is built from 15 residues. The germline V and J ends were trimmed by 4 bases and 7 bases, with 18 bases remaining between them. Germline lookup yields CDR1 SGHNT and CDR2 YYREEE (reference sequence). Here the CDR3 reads CASSPKDNPSNIQYF. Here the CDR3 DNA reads TGTGCCAGCAGCCCTAAGGACAATCCGAGTAACATTCAGTACTTC.

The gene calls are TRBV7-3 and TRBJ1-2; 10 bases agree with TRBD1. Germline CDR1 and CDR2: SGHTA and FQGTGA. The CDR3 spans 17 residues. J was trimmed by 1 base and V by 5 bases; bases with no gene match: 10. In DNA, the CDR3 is TGTGCCAGCAGCCCCAGACAGGGGGCCTTTTTTAACTATGGCTACACCTTC. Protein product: CASSPRQGAFFNYGYTF.

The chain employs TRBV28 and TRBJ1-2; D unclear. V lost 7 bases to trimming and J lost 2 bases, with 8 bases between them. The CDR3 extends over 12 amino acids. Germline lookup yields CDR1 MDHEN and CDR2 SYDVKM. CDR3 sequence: CASTAGNYGYTF. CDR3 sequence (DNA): TGTGCCAGCACCGCTGGCAACTATGGCTACACCTTC.